The 4 T cell receptor beta chains below come from one sample, sequenced in a study of identical twins. TCRdb reprocessed the 5' RACE reads with MiXCR, giving one entry per CDR3 protein. Here the sample spans a few hundred thousand distinct CDR3 sequences, around a sixth being singletons. Sequenced material: naive T cells sorted from blood. Receptors originate from a man aged 45 to 65 in good health.

The CDR3 here is CASSLVKGPTRSLIEQYF. CDR3 DNA: TGTGCCAGCAGCTTAGTCAAGGGCCCGACTAGATCCCTGATAGAGCAGTACTTC. V is TRBV11-2 and J is TRBJ2-7; D may be TRBD2 (6 bases). This CDR3 has 18 amino acids. Germline V gives CDR1 SGHAT, CDR2 FQNNGV. V lost 1 base and J 7 bases, leaving 26 bases between the germline ends.

This clonotype has only a few counts. The rearrangement uses TRBV7-2 and TRBJ1-3; no firm D call. Between the trimmed V and J ends, which lost 1 base and 0 bases, there was a span of 10 bases. The CDR3 is made up of 16 amino acids. Germline values: CDR1 SGHTA, CDR2 FQGNSA. The CDR3 is CASSLVAGSSGNTIYF. The CDR3 DNA is TGTGCCAGCAGCTTAGTTGCCGGCAGCTCTGGAAACACCATATATTTT.

This chain uses TRBV4-1 with TRBJ2-1; 8 nucleotides match TRBD2. The CDR3 consists of 15 residues. With 5 bases clipped from V and 2 bases from J, the junction kept 5 bases outside the gene matches. Germline loops: CDR1 MGHRA, CDR2 YSYEKL. CDR3 sequence (DNA): TGCGCCAGCAGCGCGAGCGGGGGTGCCTACAATGAGCAGTTCTTC. It encodes CASSASGGAYNEQFF.

This clonotype was counted at least ten times. DNA for the CDR3: TGCAGTGCTAATAACGCGGCAGGGGAGCAGTACTTC. Amino acid sequence: CSANNAAGEQYF. The chain employs TRBV20-1 and TRBJ2-7, with D perhaps matching TRBD1 (5 bases). V lost 4 bases and J lost 7, with 14 bases in between. Looked up from germline, CDR1 is DFQATT and CDR2 is SNEGSKA (reference sequence). The CDR3 spans 12 residues.